One sample yielded the 16 T cell receptor beta chains listed below, sequenced in a study of CD8 T cells in Susac syndrome. It was with random hexamers that about 0.45 to 1 ug RNA was reverse transcribed. MiXCR was run by TCRdb on the immunoSEQ multiplex PCR reads, yielding one entry per CDR3 protein. The data show tens of thousands of distinct CDR3 sequences, 96% seen once. Sequenced sample: CD4+ T cells from PBMCs. Receptors were obtained from a human donor with multiple sclerosis.

The chain uses TRBV24-1 and TRBJ1-2, with a possible D match to TRBD1 (6 bases). The V end lost 3 bases, the J end lost 5 bases, and 12 bases lay between the germline ends. Germline V gene sequence: CDR1 KGHDR, CDR2 SFDVKD. The CDR3 runs 14 residues. The chain's CDR3 is CATSDPGVQYGYTF. Here the CDR3 DNA reads TGTGCCACCAGTGATCCAGGGGTTCAATATGGCTACACCTTC.

V is TRBV12-3 or TRBV12-4 and J is TRBJ1-5; D uncertain. There are 14 residues in the CDR3. Trimming took off 0 bases at V and 6 bases at J, with 9 bases between the two ends. CDR3 nucleotides: TGTGCCAGCAGTTTAGCCGGGGTGGGTCAGCCCCAGCATTTT. Translation gives CASSLAGVGQPQHF.

V usage is TRBV7-9 and J usage is TRBJ2-5; D is undetermined. Trimming stripped 0 bases from V and 0 bases from J, with 11 bases between. The CDR3 length is 16 residues. Germline CDR1 reads SEHNR; CDR2 reads FQNEAQ (reference sequence). The CDR3 bases are TGTGCCAGCAGCTTAGCGCACCTTTTGTACCAAGAGACCCAGTACTTC. Encoded protein: CASSLAHLLYQETQYF.

This chain links TRBV20-1 with TRBJ2-1; D is undetermined. CDR3 length equals 12 residues. The V gene lost 3 bases and the J gene lost 4 bases, with 7 bases spanning the gap. Germline lookup yields CDR1 DFQATT and CDR2 SNEGSKA (reference sequence). The chain's CDR3 is CSARVSYNEQFF. CDR3 bases: TGCAGTGCTAGGGTCAGTTACAATGAGCAGTTCTTC.

V is TRBV7-2 and J is TRBJ2-7; a possible D gene is TRBD1 (5 bases). The CDR3 runs 15 residues. Germline lookup yields CDR1 SGHTA and CDR2 FQGNSA. Trimming removed 5 bases from V and 3 bases from J, with 17 bases in between. CDR3 DNA: TGTGCCAGCAGCATGCAGGGTTCGGCCAACTACGAGCAGTACTTC. Its translation: CASSMQGSANYEQYF.

This clonotype is a singleton in its sample. The genes are TRBV5-1 and TRBJ2-1, with 9 nucleotides matching TRBD1. This CDR3 has 15 amino acids. Trimming at V came to 5 bases and at J to 8 bases, leaving 11 bases not matched to a gene. The germline gives CDR1 SGHRS, CDR2 YFSETQ. The DNA for the CDR3 is TGCGCCAGCAGAACCGGGACAGGGTTGATGTATGAGCAGTTCTTC. Its translation: CASRTGTGLMYEQFF.

This chain joins TRBV5-1 and TRBJ2-7, with 11 bases aligning to TRBD1. Germline-derived CDR1 and CDR2 are SGHRS and YFSETQ. After removal of 0 bases from V and 7 bases from J, the junction contained 3 bases not matched to a gene. The CDR3 runs 14 residues. CDR3 protein: CASSLGTGGLEQYF. CDR3 sequence (DNA): TGCGCCAGCAGCTTGGGGACAGGGGGCTTAGAGCAGTACTTC.

In its sample, this clonotype was seen once. The V gene is TRBV20-1, the J gene TRBJ2-3; 9 bases agree with TRBD2. V trimming: 4 bases; J trimming: 1 base; junction bases outside the gene matches: 6. The CDR3 totals 15 residues. In germline, CDR1 is DFQATT, CDR2 SNEGSKA (reference sequence). The CDR3 DNA is TGCAGTGCTATGTTAATAGCGGGGGGCACAGATACGCAGTATTTT. Its protein is CSAMLIAGGTDTQYF.

The CDR3 here is CASSPGTENIQYF. Here the CDR3 DNA reads TGTGCCAGTAGTCCCGGGACAGAAAACATTCAGTACTTC. The rearrangement joins TRBV19 to TRBJ2-4; TRBD1 aligns across 7 bases. Germline CDR1 LNHDA, CDR2 SQIVND (reference sequence). The CDR3 runs to 13 residues. V lost 5 bases and J lost 5; bases outside the gene matches: 3.

J is TRBJ2-3 and V is TRBV29-1; 8 bases map to TRBD2. Looked up from germline, CDR1 is SQVTM and CDR2 is ANQGSEA. The CDR3 length is 13 residues. V lost 6 bases and J lost 1; bases outside the gene matches: 3. The chain's CDR3 is CSVVGGGTDTQYF. In nucleotides, the CDR3 is TGCAGCGTGGTCGGGGGGGGCACAGATACGCAGTATTTT.

The chain has TRBV5-1 and TRBJ1-1; 7 bases fit TRBD1. This CDR3 is built from 14 residues. Germline assignment: CDR1 SGHRS and CDR2 YFSETQ. V lost 6 bases to trimming and J lost 1 base; unmatched junction nucleotides: 6. CDR3 region: CASTPGQQNTEAFF. The CDR3 DNA reads as TGCGCCAGCACCCCGGGACAGCAGAACACTGAAGCTTTCTTT. Together with reference TRBV5-1 and TRBJ1-1, the CDR3 gives the full variable domain: KAGVTQTPRYLIKTRGQQVTLSCSPISGHRSVSWYQQTPGQGLQFLFEYFSETQRNKGNFPGRFSGRQFSNSRSEMNVSTLELGDSALYLCASTPGQQNTEAFFGQGTRLTVV.

This clonotype was seen a single time. The chain employs TRBV4-1 and TRBJ1-2, with 7 bases that match TRBD1. V shed 5 bases, J shed 2 bases, and the junction held 8 bases outside the gene matches. The germline V gene has CDR1 MGHRA and CDR2 YSYEKL. This CDR3 contains 15 residues. CDR3 in DNA: TGCGCCAGCAGCTTCCGACAGGGCCAAAACTATGGCTACACCTTC. It encodes CASSFRQGQNYGYTF.

The V call is TRBV10-3, the J call TRBJ2-3; a possible D gene is TRBD1 (6 bases). Germline assignment: CDR1 ENHRY and CDR2 SYGVKD. The CDR3 has 15 residues. Trimming pared 3 bases from V and 6 bases from J, leaving 16 bases between. CDR3 nucleotide sequence: TGTGCCATCAGTGAAAGGGACATAGCTCCGGATACGCAGTATTTT. This gives the protein CAISERDIAPDTQYF.

The chain is built from TRBV3-1 and TRBJ2-5, with 8 bases lining up with TRBD2. Looked up from germline, CDR1 is LGHDT and CDR2 is YNNKEL (reference sequence). The CDR3 spans 16 residues. With V trimmed by 4 bases and J by 3 bases, 10 bases remained unmatched. The CDR3, as DNA: TGTGCCAGCAGCCGCTCTGCCGGGACTAGTGAAGAGACCCAGTACTTC. This gives the protein CASSRSAGTSEETQYF.

This clonotype was seen a handful of times. This chain joins TRBV6-5 and TRBJ2-5, with D perhaps given as TRBD1 or TRBD2 (5 bases each). The CDR3 totals 13 residues. Germline CDR1 MNHEY, CDR2 SVGAGI. V gave up 6 bases and J gave up 2 bases, with 10 bases separating them. CDR3 bases: TGTGCCAGCAGGGGGCCGGGGCAAGAGACCCAGTACTTC. Its translation: CASRGPGQETQYF.

The V gene is TRBV5-4, the J gene TRBJ2-1; 7 nucleotides match TRBD2. The germline gives CDR1 SGHNT, CDR2 YYREEE (reference sequence). V trimming: 0 bases; J trimming: 6 bases; junction bases outside the gene matches: 9. The CDR3 covers 16 residues. CDR3 region: CASSLGGGGLLNEQFF. CDR3 in DNA: TGTGCCAGCAGCTTGGGCGGCGGGGGTTTGCTCAATGAGCAGTTCTTC. The whole variable domain, remainder taken from reference TRBV5-4 and TRBJ2-1, is ETGVTQSPTHLIKTRGQQVTLRCSSQSGHNTVSWYQQALGQGPQFIFQYYREEENGRGNFPPRFSGLQFPNYSSELNVNALELDDSALYLCASSLGGGGLLNEQFFGPGTRLTVL.